This T cell receptor (beta chain) was profiled in a study of T-cell reconstitution after alpha-beta-depleted transplantation in children. V lost 5 bases and J lost 10, with 18 bases in between. The length of the CDR3 is 13 residues. From germline, CDR1 is DFQATT and CDR2 SNEGSKA (reference sequence). Regarding the study as a whole: Alpha-beta T cells about two months after transplant reportedly derived from several hundred expanded graft clones.

The library targeted TCRbeta and was prepared with unique molecular identifiers. TCRdb reprocessed the PCR reads with MiXCR, giving one entry per CDR3 protein. The table includes more than 500,000 distinct CDR3 sequences, approximately 10% detected once. In the case of this clonotype: Antigen unknown.

The source material was PBMCs, mostly from graft donor cells, sampled 180 days after TCRalphabeta/CD19-depleted stem cell transplant. This TCR came from a female patient aged 2-9 years who had a stem cell transplant for aplastic anemia, so the T cells may come from the graft donor. V is TRBV20-1 and J is TRBJ2-1; D not resolved. This CDR3 reads CSAPNTGFGEQFF. CDR3 in DNA: TGCAGTGCTCCTAATACGGGCTTCGGGGAGCAGTTCTTC.